This TCR beta chain was obtained from a study of blood T cells in healthy people across ages (dated by TCRdb to the mid-2010s). Regarding the complete study: In model experiments, template switching captured about one uniquely barcoded TCR beta cDNA molecule for every two T cells. The donors were split into four age groups: young (average around 15 years), middle-aged (39), aged (over 55) and long-lived (approximately 89). Age-related changes in TCR beta repertoire diversity were measured in the study by deep sequencing normalized with unique cDNA molecular identifiers. Using the same blood draw, the study looked at two additional independent replicas of 1 million unique cDNA reads for two donors, one aged 18 to 29 and the other aged 80 or older. To avoid experimental bias, donors of different ages were spread randomly across the sequencing lanes. Broader findings and caveats from the paper: The CMV infection status of donors was not known, potentially confounding age-related changes in expanded clonotypes. Since profiling was done on bulk unsorted PBMCs, naive and antigen-experienced compartments could not be conclusively compared. The long-lived group showed more naive CD4+ T cells, fewer expanded clones and increased TCR diversity than the aged group, suggesting age selection. As age increased, observed TCR beta diversity per million T cells dropped in a roughly linear way, and a significant reduction was already evident by age 40. The percentage of naive T cells measured by flow cytometry correlated strongly with observed TCR beta diversity. Estimates of total diversity from one million sequenced T cells were regarded as lower bounds and underestimates.

As concerns this clonotype: Its antigen is currently not known. One end of the junction does not line up with germline, which may come from a read error.

To prepare the library, 5' RACE was applied. TCRdb records Illumina HiSeq 2500 as the sequencer. A second PCR of about 6 to 12 cycles was run with a J-beta primer mix and a sample-barcoded 5' primer. A unique molecular identifier was introduced onto each TCR beta cDNA molecule by a template-switch 5' adaptor carrying 12 random nucleotides. Each sample yielded at least 2.5 million CDR3-containing paired-end reads. All of the RNA was converted into first-strand cDNA using the Mint cDNA synthesis kit, with a TRBC-specific oligonucleotide serving as the primer. Following uracil-DNA glycosylase treatment, a first 18-cycle PCR with universal primers M1SS and BC2_uni_R was performed on all cDNA. The study's own analysis went as follows. Normalization of each sample was performed by random selection of 1 million high-quality reads, each carrying a distinct molecular identifier. Instead of being binned into consensus sequences, reads with shared molecular identifiers were discarded. CDR3 identification, clonotype clustering and error correction used MiTCR with a Q25 quality threshold and the strictest error-elimination algorithm. A nonparametric unseen species model using Euler transformation provided a lower-bound estimate of total TCR beta diversity. TCRdb trimmed public reads at Q25 via fastp, called clones via MiXCR and kept in-frame beta chains. Each CDR3 protein gets just one entry, which takes the most common genes and DNA from the rows behind it. It is TCRdb's table, rather than the study itself, that gives the V and J calls and clone size. For this sample there are over a million distinct CDR3 sequences; approximately 59% appear just once. The ten largest clones take up about 6.3% of the sample.

Taken from cysteine to phenylalanine, the CDR3 has 16 residues. The CDR3 DNA has 48 bases and is translated from base 1. The germline V gene (reference sequence) gives CDR1 as PRHDT and CDR2 as FYEKMQ. Donors were 39 systemically healthy Caucasian individuals from Russia aged 6 to 90 years. Roughly 9.5 milliliters of peripheral blood were drawn from each donor into EDTA-treated Vacutainer tubes. Ficoll-Paque density-gradient centrifugation was used to isolate PBMCs, with at least 7 million obtained per sample. Total RNA was extracted from PBMCs with Trizol reagent, with at least 5.5 micrograms obtained per sample. For every donor, flow cytometry on a PBMC aliquot measured the percentage of naive CD45RAhigh/CD27high T cells.

Sequencing input: blood. The rearrangement joined TRBV13 to TRBJ2-1; 9 nucleotides in the junction match TRBD2. This sequence originates from a man younger than 30 in good health. The bases are TGTGCCAGCAGCTCTGGAGCTAGCGGGGCCTACAATGGGCAGTTCTTC. The resulting protein is CASSSGASGAYNGQFF.